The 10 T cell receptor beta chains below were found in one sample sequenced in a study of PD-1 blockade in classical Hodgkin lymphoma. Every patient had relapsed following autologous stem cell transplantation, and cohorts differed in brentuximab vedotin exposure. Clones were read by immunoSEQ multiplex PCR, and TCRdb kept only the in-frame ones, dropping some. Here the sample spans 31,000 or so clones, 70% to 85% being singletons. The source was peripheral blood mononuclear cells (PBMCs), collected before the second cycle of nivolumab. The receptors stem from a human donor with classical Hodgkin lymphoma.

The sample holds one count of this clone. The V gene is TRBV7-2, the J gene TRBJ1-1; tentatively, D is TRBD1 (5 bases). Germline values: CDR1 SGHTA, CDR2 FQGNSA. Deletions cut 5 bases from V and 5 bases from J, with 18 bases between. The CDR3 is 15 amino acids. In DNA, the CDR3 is TGTGCCAGCAGCCGAACTGCGGGACTAGGGACTGAAGCTTTCTTT. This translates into CASSRTAGLGTEAFF.

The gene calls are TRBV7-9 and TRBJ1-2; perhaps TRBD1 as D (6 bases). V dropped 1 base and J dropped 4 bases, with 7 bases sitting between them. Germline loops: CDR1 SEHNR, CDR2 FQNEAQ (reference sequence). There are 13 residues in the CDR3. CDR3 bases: TGTGCCAGCAGCTTAGTGGGGGCCTATGGCTACACCTTC. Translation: CASSLVGAYGYTF.

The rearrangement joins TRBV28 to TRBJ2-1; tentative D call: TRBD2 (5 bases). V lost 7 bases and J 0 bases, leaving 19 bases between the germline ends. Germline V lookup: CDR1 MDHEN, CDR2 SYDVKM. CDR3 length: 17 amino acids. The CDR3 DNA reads TGTGCCAGCACCCATAGGTCAGCGGAGAGCTCCTACAATGAGCAGTTCTTC. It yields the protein CASTHRSAESSYNEQFF.

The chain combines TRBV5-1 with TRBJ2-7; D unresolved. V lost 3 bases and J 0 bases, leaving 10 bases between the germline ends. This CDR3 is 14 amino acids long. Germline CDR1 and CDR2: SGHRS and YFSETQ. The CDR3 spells CASSSTVSSYEQYF. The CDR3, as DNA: TGCGCCAGCAGCTCCACAGTGAGCTCCTACGAGCAGTACTTC.

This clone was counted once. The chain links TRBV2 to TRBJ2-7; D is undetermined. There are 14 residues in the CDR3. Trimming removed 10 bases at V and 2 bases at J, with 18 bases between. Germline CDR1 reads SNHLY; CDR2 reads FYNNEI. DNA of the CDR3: TGTGCCATCAACTCTCCCAGTGGAGCCTACGAGCAGTACTTC. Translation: CAINSPSGAYEQYF. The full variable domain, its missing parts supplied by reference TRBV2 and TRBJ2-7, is EPEVTQTPSHQVTQMGQEVILRCVPISNHLYFYWYRQILGQKVEFLVSFYNNEISEKSEIFDDQFSVERPDGSNFTLKIRSTKLEDSAMYFCAINSPSGAYEQYFGPGTRLTVT.

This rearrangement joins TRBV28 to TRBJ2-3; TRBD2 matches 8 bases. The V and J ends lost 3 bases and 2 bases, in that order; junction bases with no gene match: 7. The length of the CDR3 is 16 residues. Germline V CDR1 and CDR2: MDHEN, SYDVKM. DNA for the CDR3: TGTGCCAGCAGTTTCTCACGGGGGGGGAACACAGATACGCAGTATTTT. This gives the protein CASSFSRGGNTDTQYF.

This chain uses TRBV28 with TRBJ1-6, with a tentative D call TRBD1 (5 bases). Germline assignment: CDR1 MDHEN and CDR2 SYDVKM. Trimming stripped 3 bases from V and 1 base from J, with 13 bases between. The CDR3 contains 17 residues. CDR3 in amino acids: CASSFRAGSSYNSPLHF. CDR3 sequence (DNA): TGTGCCAGCAGTTTTAGGGCAGGGTCGTCCTATAATTCACCCCTCCACTTT.

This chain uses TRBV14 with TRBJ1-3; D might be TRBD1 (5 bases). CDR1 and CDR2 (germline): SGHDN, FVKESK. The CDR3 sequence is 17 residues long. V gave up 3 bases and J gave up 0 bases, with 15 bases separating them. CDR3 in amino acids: CASSQEGLRDSGNTIYF. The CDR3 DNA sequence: TGTGCCAGCAGCCAGGAGGGACTCCGGGACTCTGGAAACACCATATATTTT.

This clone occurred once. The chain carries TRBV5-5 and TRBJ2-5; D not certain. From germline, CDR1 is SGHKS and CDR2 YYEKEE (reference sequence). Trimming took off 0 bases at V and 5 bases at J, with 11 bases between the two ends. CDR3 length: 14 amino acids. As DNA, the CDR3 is TGTGCCAGCAGCTTGGGACCCGCCCGGGAGACCCAGTACTTC. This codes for CASSLGPARETQYF.

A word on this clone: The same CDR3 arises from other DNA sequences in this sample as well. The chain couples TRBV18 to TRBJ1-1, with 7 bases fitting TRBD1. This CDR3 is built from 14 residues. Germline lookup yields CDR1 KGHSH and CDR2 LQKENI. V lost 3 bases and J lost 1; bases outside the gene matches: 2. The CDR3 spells CASSPGTENTEAFF. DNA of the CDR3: TGTGCCAGCTCACCTGGGACAGAGAACACTGAAGCTTTCTTT.